The rows below give T cell receptor beta chains drawn from one sample of a study of blood T cell repertoires in COVID-19. Repertoires were generated with immunoSEQ multiplex PCR, while TCRdb's copy carries only in-frame clones and drops some. This table has 100,000 or so clones, roughly 92% appearing once. Specimen: peripheral blood. The receptors derive from a man in his 70s with acute or convalescent COVID-19. CDR3s leave out the opening cysteine and the closing phenylalanine or tryptophan. The order of the fields is CDR3 protein, V gene.

ASSLAGDTEAF	TRBV11-2
ASSPGTGSMNTEAF	TRBV18
ASSLLMNTEAF	TRBV27
ASRIAGTTDTQY	TRBV28
ASSSTGSGNTIY	TRBV10-2
ASSLVAGNYEQY	TRBV28
ATSTFDRNTGELF	TRBV15
ASNQQGVGEKLF	TRBV3-1/TRBV3-2
ASSFRLAGDNEQF	TRBV5-4
AIGAGANEKLF	TRBV10-3
ASSLGGTGSSGANVLT	TRBV7-9
ASSIDPIRGQGSYNSPLH	TRBV19
ASSPTEGYT	TRBV18
ASSPRGRETGELF	TRBV7-3
ASRRTAYLGNTIY	TRBV19